This T cell receptor (beta chain) was captured by sequencing in a study of T and B cells in COVID-19 patients (dated by TCRdb to 2018 to 2021). Describing the broader study: Using TRB and IGH repertoire sequencing of peripheral blood, the study characterized adaptive immunity in COVID-19 patients who had active infection or had recovered. A recovered cohort was made up of roughly 18 patients contributing roughly 20 samples, mostly after mild to moderate COVID-19 managed as outpatients. A median age of approximately 37 years was recorded in the recovered cohort versus around 67 years in the active-infection cohort. In the active-infection cohort, about 60% of the 20 patients were critically ill and required mechanical ventilation or ECMO. In the active-infection cohort, about 90% of the roughly 20 patients had comorbidities linked to unfavorable COVID-19 outcome. Over 8 million TCR sequences were analysed in a TCR and BCR sequence repository that covered about 40 patients and fewer than 85 time points. A couple of patients belonged to both the recovered and active cohorts because samples were available from active disease and after recovery. Repertoire analyses used an age-matched reference group of 30 to 40 healthy donors who were negative for COVID-19 antibodies as the comparison. As many as 9 follow-up blood samples were collected from each patient, and in some individuals these samples spanned different disease stages.

Trimming removed 3 bases from V and 4 bases from J; the gene matches leave 14 bases unexplained. Counted from cysteine to phenylalanine, this CDR3 has 18 amino acids. Only the CDR3 region is kept as DNA, spanning 54 bases read in frame from base 1. CDR1 and CDR2 are drawn from the germline V gene: SGHRS, YFSETQ. Data came from an Illumina MiSeq. TRB rearrangements were amplified by multiplex PCR with BIOMED2 TRB-A/B primer pools. Illumina-compatible adapters and 7-nucleotide sample barcodes were attached to the amplicons through two consecutive PCRs. Phusion HS II polymerase was used for all library PCRs. The amplicons were purified from gel with the NucleoSpin Gel and PCR Clean-up kit, measured on Qubit, and combined at approximately 4 nM. Amplicon pool quality was checked on an Agilent 2100 Bioanalyzer before Illumina next-generation sequencing. In the authors' own workflow: MiXCR 3.0.8 with the default MiXCR reference library was used to annotate TRB rearrangements. Non-productive reads and sequences with fewer than 2 reads were excluded, and each unique CDR3 nucleotide sequence counted as one clone. Clonality, diversity, richness and V-J gene usage were computed in R 3.5.1. TCR clustering by CDR3 similarity used GLIPH2, with generation probabilities calculated by OLGA. Only GLIPH2 clusters with at least four unique TCR clonotypes present in at least three individuals were retained. TCRdb passed the public sequencing reads through fastp at Q25 and MiXCR, retaining productive beta sequences. Every distinct CDR3 protein forms one entry, paired with its most common genes and DNA. None of the V and J calls come from the authors' own analysis; TCRdb made them. This sample has 15,000 to 20,000 distinct CDR3 sequences in its table, and about 36% of those were observed once. The ten largest account for about 15% of the sample.

Genomic DNA extracted from blood, in amounts of roughly 230-550 ng, served as the starting material for amplifying TRB repertoires. Overall results and qualifications from the work: In patients with COVID-19, the usage of TRBV/TRBJ genes was reported to be strongly skewed. Few blood samples were available from mildly ill patients while symptoms were present, and early samples from severe cases were likewise scarce. Prospective validation of the reported TCR clusters was stated to be required before clinical use. Specific T cell subsets (CD4+/Treg/CD8+) and sorted SARS-CoV-2-responsive or tetramer+ T cells had not yet been sequenced, and these experiments were ongoing. During active COVID-19 the TRB repertoires were highly clonal, but at recovery diversity and richness rose above the levels seen in healthy donors. A total of roughly 2,500 exclusive TCR clusters, including 30 to 40 low-pGen clusters, were found in the recovered cohort. The cohort was judged too small for assessing how HLA contributes to COVID-19 susceptibility or severity.

As concerns this clonotype: There is no known antigen for this receptor. There are no base qualities to consult, and no much larger clone falls within one base.

The receptor comes from a human donor with active COVID-19. The sequence is built from TRBV5-1 and TRBJ2-3, and TRBD2 matches 10 of the central bases. Sequencing used blood. The CDR3 here reads CASSSRGVAGGRADTQYF. The DNA sequence is TGCGCCAGCAGCTCCCGGGGGGTAGCGGGGGGCCGGGCAGATACGCAGTATTTT.